In its sample, the clone carrying this TCR beta chain was seen a few times. The record originates from a study of T cells after yellow fever vaccination. MiXCR, applied by TCRdb to the 5' RACE reads, yields one record per CDR3 protein. There are 300,000 to 400,000 distinct CDR3 sequences in the sample; 6.2% occur only once, and 15% lies in the top ten. Germline V CDR1 and CDR2: SGHNT, YYREEE (reference sequence). V dropped 0 bases and J dropped 4; count of bases not matched to a gene: 5. The CDR3 has 16 residues. The sample consisted of PBMCs, taken 5 days after the yellow fever booster vaccination. The chain couples TRBV5-4 to TRBJ2-2, with TRBD2 matching over 8 bases. This receptor was identified in a man aged 25-45 years who received the YFV17D yellow fever vaccine. The CDR3 DNA reads as TGTGCCAGCAGCTTGGAGAGCGGGAGTACCACCGGGGAGCTGTTTTTT. It specifies CASSLESGSTTGELFF.